Following are 6 T cell receptor beta chains from one sample sequenced in a study of blood T cell repertoires in COVID-19 (dated by TCRdb to about 2020). Preparation of the library involved the immunoSEQ multiplex PCR assay. The immuneACCESS repertoire file appears here via TCRdb, limited to in-frame rearrangements. These files lack a portion of the clones; in checked studies, under half of the deficit traces to unresolved V genes, and the cause of the others is not known. The sample table records under 200,000 clones; roughly 84% of these occur just once. The ten largest clones take up over 1.5% of the sample. Material for sequencing was peripheral blood. These TCRs come from a human donor in a cohort sampled during active COVID-19.

This chain connects TRBV5-1 to TRBJ2-5, with TRBD1 identical over 11 bases. Trimming took 3 bases from V and 2 from J; bases not matched to a gene: 6. Germline loops: CDR1 SGHRS, CDR2 YFSETQ. The CDR3 totals 16 residues. CDR3: CASSWTGQGGQETQYF. CDR3 DNA: TGCGCCAGCAGCTGGACGGGACAGGGGGGGCAAGAGACCCAGTACTTC.

This clone was observed a few times. This chain uses TRBV7-2 with TRBJ2-7; 11 bases match TRBD2. The CDR3 has 15 amino acids. Germline loops: CDR1 SGHTA, CDR2 FQGNSA. The trim removed 4 bases at V and 6 bases at J, leaving 8 bases unmatched. The CDR3 sequence: CASSSLAGGRLEQYF. DNA for the CDR3: TGTGCCAGCAGCTCCCTAGCGGGGGGTCGACTCGAGCAGTACTTC. Drawing the rest from reference TRBV7-2 and TRBJ2-7, the complete variable domain is GAGVSQSPSNKVTEKGKDVELRCDPISGHTALYWYRQSLGQGLEFLIYFQGNSAPDKSGLPSDRFSAERTGGSVSTLTIQRTQQEDSAVYLCASSSLAGGRLEQYFGPGTRLTVT.

This chain connects TRBV11-3 to TRBJ1-1; 7 positions agree with TRBD1. The CDR3 is made up of 15 amino acids. Germline CDR1 reads SGHNT; CDR2 reads YENEEA. V shed 5 bases, J shed 0 bases, and the junction held 6 bases outside the gene matches. The CDR3 coding sequence is TGTGCCAGCAGCGCCGCGGGACAGATGAACACTGAAGCTTTCTTT. Translated: CASSAAGQMNTEAFF.

This chain links TRBV10-3 with TRBJ2-7; D might be TRBD2 (5 bases). The CDR3 has 14 residues. V lost 2 bases and J lost 4, with 12 bases in between. CDR1 is ENHRY, CDR2 SYGVKD, per germline. This CDR3 is CAISEPNSGYEQYF. CDR3 DNA: TGTGCCATCAGTGAGCCGAACTCGGGGTACGAGCAGTACTTC.

V gene TRBV28 combines with J gene TRBJ2-7; 9 bases fit TRBD1. The V gene end was trimmed by 5 bases and the J gene end by 7 bases; junction bases not matched to a gene: 9. Germline CDR1 MDHEN, CDR2 SYDVKM. CDR3 length: 14 amino acids. This CDR3 is CASSNGDRVREQYF. The CDR3 DNA sequence: TGTGCCAGCAGTAATGGGGACAGGGTAAGAGAGCAGTACTTC.

This sequence joins TRBV7-2 and TRBJ1-6, with 10 bases fitting TRBD1. The CDR3 is 16 residues long. The ends lost 4 bases at V and 6 bases at J; junction bases unmatched: 6. Germline V gene data show CDR1 as SGHTA and CDR2 as FQGNSA. The CDR3 DNA follows: TGTGCCAGCAGCTCAACCGGGACAGGGGTTAATTCACCCCTCCACTTT. Translated: CASSSTGTGVNSPLHF. Full variable domain (rest looked up from reference TRBV7-2 and TRBJ1-6): GAGVSQSPSNKVTEKGKDVELRCDPISGHTALYWYRQSLGQGLEFLIYFQGNSAPDKSGLPSDRFSAERTGGSVSTLTIQRTQQEDSAVYLCASSSTGTGVNSPLHFGNGTRLTVT.